The rows below give T cell receptor beta chains drawn from one sample of a study of Ad26.COV2.S vaccination and SARS-CoV-2 variants. This table comes from immunoSEQ multiplex PCR, and its TCRdb copy is limited to in-frame clones, with some not included. The sample lists hundreds of thousands of clones, around 89% occurring once. The starting material was peripheral blood, obtained in a trial of Ad26.COV2.S vaccine versus placebo. These receptors were obtained from a person aged 18 to 65 who received the Ad26.COV2.S COVID-19 vaccine or a placebo. Both conserved end residues are part of each CDR3.

TRBJ2-2 | 12 | TRBV30 | CAWSGQPVELFF
TRBJ2-7 | 16 | TRBV6-5 | CASSYSILAGLYEQYF
TRBJ2-1 | 16 | TRBV4-2 | CASSQGRGEWKGEQFF
TRBJ1-5 | 12 | TRBV3-1/TRBV3-2 | CASSQVGQPQHF
TRBJ1-6 | 16 | TRBV5-5 | CASSLELGRGWAPLHF
TRBJ1-5 | 16 | TRBV6-1 | CASSGTGTGVNQPQHF
TRBJ2-2 | 15 | TRBV19 | CASSIAPPGDGELFF
TRBJ2-3 | 14 | TRBV11-3 | CASSLAGSTDTQYF
TRBJ2-5 | 14 | TRBV7-2 | CASSPGGNQETQYF
TRBJ2-6 | 16 | TRBV5-1 | CASSLGTGSGANVLTF